The TCR beta chain under discussion was sequenced for a study of cytomegalovirus exposure and HLA in healthy donors. Study-wide background: The approximately 120 validation repertoires, a later analysis reported, used the same platform as the 600 to 700 first-cohort repertoires.

Whole-study findings and limits: The study listed 164 cytomegalovirus-associated TCR beta chains.

Separation from the roughly 670-subject first cohort characterized the roughly 120-subject validation cohort, to which the donors belonged. To note about this clone: The antigen is unknown.

Assay used: immunoSEQ multiplex PCR; TCRdb lists only in-frame clones, some missing. The sample has about 160,000 clones, more than 75% seen once. From germline, CDR1 is SGDLS and CDR2 YYNGEE. The V segment lost 3 bases and the J segment 5 bases; nucleotides outside the gene matches: 4. This CDR3 spans 15 amino acids. This clonotype originated in a man between 18 and 29 years old in good health and CMV-seronegative. The V call is TRBV9, the J call TRBJ2-5; 13 nucleotides agree with TRBD2. The specimen was PBMCs. The CDR3 region has the DNA TGTGCCAGCAGCGCCGGACTAGCGGGAGTGGAGACCCAGTACTTC. Protein: CASSAGLAGVETQYF.